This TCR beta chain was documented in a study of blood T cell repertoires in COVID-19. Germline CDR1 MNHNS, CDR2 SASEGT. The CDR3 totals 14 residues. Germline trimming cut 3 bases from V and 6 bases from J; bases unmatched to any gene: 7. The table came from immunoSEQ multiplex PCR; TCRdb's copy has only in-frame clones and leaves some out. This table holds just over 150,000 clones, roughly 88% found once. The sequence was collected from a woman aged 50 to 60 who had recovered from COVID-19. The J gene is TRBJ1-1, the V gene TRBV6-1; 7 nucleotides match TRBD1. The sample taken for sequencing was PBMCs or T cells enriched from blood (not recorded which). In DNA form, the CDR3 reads TGTGCCAGCAGTGACGGGGACAGAGGGGCTGAAGCTTTCTTT. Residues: CASSDGDRGAEAFF.